This TCR beta chain appears in the sequencing data of a study of tumor-infiltrating lymphocytes in primary liver carcinoma. General study findings and limits: Only about 7-25% of top clones appeared in all five tumor regions. Tumors significantly exceeded blood in top-250-clone fraction (p = 0.039).

Unsorted bulk tissue, 20-30 mg of it, served as the source for co-extraction of RNA and DNA. On this clonotype: The antigen is not known. As the CDR3 is not closed by the conserved phenylalanine or tryptophan, this likely results from a read error.

CDR3 length equals 14 residues. Looked up from germline, CDR1 is MNHEY and CDR2 is SVGEGT. TCR beta cDNA was made from 450 to 500 ng total RNA with a constant-region primer. Nested multiplex PCR, run for three rounds with slightly modified ARM-PCR, yielded TCR beta libraries. A C-beta reverse primer and TRBV1-TRBV30 forward primers served in each of the first two PCR rounds, at 10 cycles apiece. TCRdb called the multiplex PCR reads again in MiXCR, with one record for every CDR3 protein. The repertoire has over 25,000 distinct CDR3 sequences, approximately 78% of them found once; the top ten carry around 45%.

This TCR came from a man aged 35 to 55 with primary liver carcinoma and hepatitis B virus infection. The V call is TRBV6-2 or TRBV6-3, the J call TRBJ1-1; D remains ambiguous. The sample consisted of liver tumor tissue from sampling region 3. Described subset: tumor region T3, left-lateral pole. In DNA, the CDR3 is TGTGCCAGCAGTCACCCAGAGCTGAATACTGAAGCTTTCTAT. Its translation: CASSHPELNTEAFY.